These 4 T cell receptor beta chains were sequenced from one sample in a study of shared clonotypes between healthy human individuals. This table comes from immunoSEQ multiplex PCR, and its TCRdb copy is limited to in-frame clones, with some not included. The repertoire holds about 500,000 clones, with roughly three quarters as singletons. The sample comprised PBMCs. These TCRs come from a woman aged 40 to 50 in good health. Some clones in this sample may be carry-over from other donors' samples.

Here the CDR3 reads CASTTQGGQPQHF. The DNA for the CDR3 is TGTGCCAGCACCACCCAGGGGGGTCAGCCCCAGCATTTT. The V call is TRBV28, the J call TRBJ1-5; 7 positions agree with TRBD1. There are 13 residues in the CDR3. V shed 7 bases, J shed 6 bases, and the junction held 6 bases outside the gene matches. Germline values: CDR1 MDHEN, CDR2 SYDVKM.

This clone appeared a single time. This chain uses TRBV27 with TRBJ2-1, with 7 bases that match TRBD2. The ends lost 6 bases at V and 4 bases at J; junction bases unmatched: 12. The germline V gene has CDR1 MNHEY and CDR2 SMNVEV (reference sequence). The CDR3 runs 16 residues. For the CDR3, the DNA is TGTGCCAGCAGCCCTAGACTAGCCCGACGATACAATGAGCAGTTCTTC. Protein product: CASSPRLARRYNEQFF.

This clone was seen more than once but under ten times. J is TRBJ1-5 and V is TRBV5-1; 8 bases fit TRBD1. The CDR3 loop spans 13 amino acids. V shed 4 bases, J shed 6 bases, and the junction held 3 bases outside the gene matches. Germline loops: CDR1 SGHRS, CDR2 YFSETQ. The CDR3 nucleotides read TGCGCCAGCAGCCCCGGACAGGGTCAGCCCCAGCATTTT. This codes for CASSPGQGQPQHF.

CDR3 in amino acids: CASSSRAGDSVQYF. CDR3 sequence (DNA): TGTGCCAGCAGCTCAAGGGCCGGTGACTCGGTTCAGTACTTC. The chain joins TRBV11-3 to TRBJ2-4; D is undetermined. This CDR3 has 14 residues. Looked up from germline, CDR1 is SGHNT and CDR2 is YENEEA. V was cut by 4 bases and J by 11 bases, with 18 bases left in between.